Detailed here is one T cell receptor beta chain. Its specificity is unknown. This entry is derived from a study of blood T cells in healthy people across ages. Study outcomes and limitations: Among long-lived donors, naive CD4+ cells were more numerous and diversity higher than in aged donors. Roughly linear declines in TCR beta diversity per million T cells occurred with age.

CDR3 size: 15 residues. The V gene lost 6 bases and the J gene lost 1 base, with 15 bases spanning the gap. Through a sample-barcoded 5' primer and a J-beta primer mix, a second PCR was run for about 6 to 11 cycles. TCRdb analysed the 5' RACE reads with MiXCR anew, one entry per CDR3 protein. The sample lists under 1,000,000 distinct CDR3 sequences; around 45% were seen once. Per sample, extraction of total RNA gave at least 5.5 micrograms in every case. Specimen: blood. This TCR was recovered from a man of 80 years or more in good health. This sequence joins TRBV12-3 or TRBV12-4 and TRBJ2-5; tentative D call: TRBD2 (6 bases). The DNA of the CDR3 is TGTGCCAGCAGCCGGGAGACCGGGGCCCAAGAGACCCAGTACTTC. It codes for CASSRETGAQETQYF.